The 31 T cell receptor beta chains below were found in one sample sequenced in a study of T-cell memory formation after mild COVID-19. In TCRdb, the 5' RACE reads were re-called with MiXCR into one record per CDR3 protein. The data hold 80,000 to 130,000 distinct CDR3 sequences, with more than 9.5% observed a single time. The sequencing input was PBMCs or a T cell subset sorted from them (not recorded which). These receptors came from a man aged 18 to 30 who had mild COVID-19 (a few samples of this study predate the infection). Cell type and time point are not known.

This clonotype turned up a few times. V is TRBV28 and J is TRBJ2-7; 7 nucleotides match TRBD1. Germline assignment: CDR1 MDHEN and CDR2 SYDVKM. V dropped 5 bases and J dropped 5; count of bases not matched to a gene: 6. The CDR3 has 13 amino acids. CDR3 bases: TGTGCCAGCAGTAAGGGGGCTTCGAACGAGCAGTACGTC. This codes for CASSKGASNEQYV.

The CDR3 loop is CASSEPGQGTHEQYV. The CDR3 DNA sequence: TGTGCCAGCAGTGAACCGGGACAGGGGACCCACGAGCAGTACGTC. J is TRBJ2-7 and V is TRBV2; 10 bases align to TRBD1. Looked up from germline, CDR1 is SNHLY and CDR2 is FYNNEI. The CDR3 runs 15 residues. J gave up 5 bases and V 2 bases, and 6 bases lay outside the gene matches.

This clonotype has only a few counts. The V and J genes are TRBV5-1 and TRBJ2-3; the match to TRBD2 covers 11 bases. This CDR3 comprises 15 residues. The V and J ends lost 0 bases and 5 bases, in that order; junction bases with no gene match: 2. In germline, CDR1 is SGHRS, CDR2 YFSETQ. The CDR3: CASSLELAGEDTQYF. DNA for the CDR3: TGCGCCAGCAGCTTGGAACTAGCGGGGGAAGATACGCAGTATTTT.

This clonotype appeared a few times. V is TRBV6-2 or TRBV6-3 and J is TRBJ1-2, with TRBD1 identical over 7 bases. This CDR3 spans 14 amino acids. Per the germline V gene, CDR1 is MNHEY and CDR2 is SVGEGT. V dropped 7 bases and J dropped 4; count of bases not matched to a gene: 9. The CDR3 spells CASTTGLRGYGYTF. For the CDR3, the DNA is TGTGCCAGCACGACAGGGCTTCGAGGCTATGGCTACACCTTC.

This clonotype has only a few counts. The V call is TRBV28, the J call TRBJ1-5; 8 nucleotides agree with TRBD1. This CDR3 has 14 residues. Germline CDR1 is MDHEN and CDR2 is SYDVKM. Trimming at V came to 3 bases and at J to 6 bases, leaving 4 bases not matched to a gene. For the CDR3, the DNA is TGTGCCAGCAGTTTCACAGGGGGGAGTCAGCCCCAGCATTTT. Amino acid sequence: CASSFTGGSQPQHF. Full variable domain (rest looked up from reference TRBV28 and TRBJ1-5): DVKVTQSSRYLVKRTGEKVFLECVQDMDHENMFWYRQDPGLGLRLIYFSYDVKMKEKGDIPEGYSVSREKKERFSLILESASTNQTSMYLCASSFTGGSQPQHFGDGTRLSIL.

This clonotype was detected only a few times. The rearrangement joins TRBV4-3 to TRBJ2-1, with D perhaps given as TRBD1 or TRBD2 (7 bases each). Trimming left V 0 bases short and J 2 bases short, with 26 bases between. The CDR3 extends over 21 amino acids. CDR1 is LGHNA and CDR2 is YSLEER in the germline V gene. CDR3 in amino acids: CASSQELAGGASGDAYNEQFF. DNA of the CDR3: TGCGCCAGCAGCCAAGAATTAGCAGGGGGGGCCTCCGGGGACGCCTACAATGAGCAGTTCTTC.

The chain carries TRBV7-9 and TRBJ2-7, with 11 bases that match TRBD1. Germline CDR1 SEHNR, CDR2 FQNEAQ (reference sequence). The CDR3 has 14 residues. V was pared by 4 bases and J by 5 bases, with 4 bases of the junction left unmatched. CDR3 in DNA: TGTGCCAGCAGCTACCCGGGACAGGGGGACGAGCAGTACGTC. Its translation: CASSYPGQGDEQYV.

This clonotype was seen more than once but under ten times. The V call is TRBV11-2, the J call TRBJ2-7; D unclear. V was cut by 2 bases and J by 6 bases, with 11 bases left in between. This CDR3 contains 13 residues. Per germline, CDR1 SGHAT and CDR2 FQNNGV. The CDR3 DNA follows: TGTGCCAGCAGCTTAATCCGGGTTTCCGAGCAGTACGTC. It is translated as CASSLIRVSEQYV.

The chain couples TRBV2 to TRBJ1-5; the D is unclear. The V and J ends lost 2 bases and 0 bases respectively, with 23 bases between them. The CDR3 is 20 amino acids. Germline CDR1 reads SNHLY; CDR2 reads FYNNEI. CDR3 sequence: CASSEWEEDLNLYSNQPQHF. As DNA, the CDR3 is TGTGCCAGCAGTGAATGGGAGGAAGACCTGAATCTGTATAGCAATCAGCCCCAGCATTTT. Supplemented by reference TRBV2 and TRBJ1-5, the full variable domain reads EPEVTQTPSHQVTQMGQEVILRCVPISNHLYFYWYRQILGQKVEFLVSFYNNEISEKSEIFDDQFSVERPDGSNFTLKIRSTKLEDSAMYFCASSEWEEDLNLYSNQPQHFGDGTRLSIL.

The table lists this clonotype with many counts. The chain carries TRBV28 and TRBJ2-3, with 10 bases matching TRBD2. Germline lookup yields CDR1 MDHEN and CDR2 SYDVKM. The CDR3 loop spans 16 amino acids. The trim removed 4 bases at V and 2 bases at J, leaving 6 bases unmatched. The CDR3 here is CASSYRTSGYTDTQYF. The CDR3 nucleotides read TGTGCCAGCAGTTATCGGACTAGCGGTTACACAGATACGCAGTATTTT.

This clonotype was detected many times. CDR3: CSVEWGRGGWTEAFF. The CDR3 bases are TGCAGCGTTGAGTGGGGCAGGGGAGGTTGGACTGAAGCTTTCTTT. The V gene is TRBV29-1, the J gene TRBJ1-1; D might be TRBD1 (6 bases). The CDR3 length is 15 residues. V lost 3 bases and J lost 5, with 19 bases in between. Germline CDR1 and CDR2: SQVTM and ANQGSEA.

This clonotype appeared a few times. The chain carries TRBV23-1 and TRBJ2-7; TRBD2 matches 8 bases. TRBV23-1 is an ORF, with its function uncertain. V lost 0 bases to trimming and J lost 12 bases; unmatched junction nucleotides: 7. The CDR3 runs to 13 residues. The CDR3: CASSQSSGGRSYV. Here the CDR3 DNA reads TGCGCCAGCAGTCAATCATCGGGGGGGAGGTCGTACGTC.

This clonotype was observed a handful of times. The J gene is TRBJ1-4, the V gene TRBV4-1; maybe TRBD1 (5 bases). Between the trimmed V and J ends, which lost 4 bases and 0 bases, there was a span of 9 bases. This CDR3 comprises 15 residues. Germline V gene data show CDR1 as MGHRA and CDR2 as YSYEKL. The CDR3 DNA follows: TGCGCCAGCAGCCCGGGACGGGCAACTAATGAAAAACTGTTTTTT. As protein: CASSPGRATNEKLFF.

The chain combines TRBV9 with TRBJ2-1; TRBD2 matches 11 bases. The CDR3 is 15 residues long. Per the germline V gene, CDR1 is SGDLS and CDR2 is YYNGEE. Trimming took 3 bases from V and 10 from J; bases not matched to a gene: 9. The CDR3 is CASSGPTSGASEQFF. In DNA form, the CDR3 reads TGTGCCAGCAGCGGACCGACTAGCGGGGCATCGGAGCAGTTCTTC.

The DNA for the CDR3 is TGTGCCAGCAGTTGGGGACAGGGGCTAAACAATGAGCAGTTCTTC. Residues: CASSWGQGLNNEQFF. The chain links TRBV12-3 or TRBV12-4 to TRBJ2-1, with 10 nucleotides matching TRBD1. The junction had 5 bases not matched to a gene; V was cut back by 4 bases and J by 5 bases. The CDR3 runs 15 residues.

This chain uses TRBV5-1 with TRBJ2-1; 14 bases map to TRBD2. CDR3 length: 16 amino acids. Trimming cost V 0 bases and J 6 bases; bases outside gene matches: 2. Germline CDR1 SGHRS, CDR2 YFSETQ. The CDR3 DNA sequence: TGCGCCAGCAGCTTGGAGACTAGCGGGGGGGCCAATGAGCAGTTCTTC. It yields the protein CASSLETSGGANEQFF.

CDR3 DNA sequence: TGTGCCAGCAGCGTAGGTGGAGGCGAGAATCAGCCCCAGCATTTT. It translates to CASSVGGGENQPQHF. The J gene is TRBJ1-5, the V gene TRBV9; no reliable D call. The germline V gene encodes CDR1 SGDLS and CDR2 YYNGEE. The CDR3 length is 15 residues. Trimming cost V 0 bases and J 4 bases, with 11 bases left between them.

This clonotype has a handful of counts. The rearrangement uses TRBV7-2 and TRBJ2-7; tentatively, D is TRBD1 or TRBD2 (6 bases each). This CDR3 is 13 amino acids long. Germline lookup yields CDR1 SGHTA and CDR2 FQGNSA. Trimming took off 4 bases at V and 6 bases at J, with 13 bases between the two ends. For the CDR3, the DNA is TGTGCCAGCAGCTCCTTCGGGGGCACCGAGCAGTACTTC. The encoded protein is CASSSFGGTEQYF.

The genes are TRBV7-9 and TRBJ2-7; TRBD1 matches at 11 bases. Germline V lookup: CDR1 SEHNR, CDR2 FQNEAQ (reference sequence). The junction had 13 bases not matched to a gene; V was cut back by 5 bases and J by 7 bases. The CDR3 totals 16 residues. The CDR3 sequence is CASSASRDRGSGEQYF. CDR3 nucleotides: TGTGCCAGCAGCGCAAGCCGGGACAGGGGGTCGGGGGAGCAGTACTTC. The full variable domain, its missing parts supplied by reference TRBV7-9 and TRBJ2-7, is DTGVSQNPRHKITKRGQNVTFRCDPISEHNRLYWYRQTLGQGPEFLTYFQNEAQLEKSRLLSDRFSAERPKGSFSTLEIQRTEQGDSAMYLCASSASRDRGSGEQYFGPGTRLTVT.

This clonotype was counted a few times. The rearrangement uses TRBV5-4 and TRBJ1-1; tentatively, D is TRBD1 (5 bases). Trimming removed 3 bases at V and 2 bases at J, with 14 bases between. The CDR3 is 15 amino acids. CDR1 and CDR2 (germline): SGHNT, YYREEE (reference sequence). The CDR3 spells CASSSIAGLNTEAFF. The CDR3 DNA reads TGTGCCAGCAGCTCAATCGCAGGGTTAAACACTGAAGCTTTCTTT.

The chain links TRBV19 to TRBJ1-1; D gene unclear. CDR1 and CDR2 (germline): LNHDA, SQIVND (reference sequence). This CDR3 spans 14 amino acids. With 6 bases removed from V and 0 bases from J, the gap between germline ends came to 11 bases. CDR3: CASSQYSLNTEAFF. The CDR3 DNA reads TGTGCCAGTAGCCAATACAGTTTGAACACTGAAGCTTTCTTT.

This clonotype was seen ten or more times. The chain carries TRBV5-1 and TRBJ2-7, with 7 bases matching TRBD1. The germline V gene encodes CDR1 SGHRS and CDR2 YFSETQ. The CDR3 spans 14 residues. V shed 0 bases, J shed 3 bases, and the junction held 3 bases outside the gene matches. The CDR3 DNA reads TGCGCCAGCAGCTTGGGGACAGGAAACTACGAGCAGTACTTC. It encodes CASSLGTGNYEQYF.

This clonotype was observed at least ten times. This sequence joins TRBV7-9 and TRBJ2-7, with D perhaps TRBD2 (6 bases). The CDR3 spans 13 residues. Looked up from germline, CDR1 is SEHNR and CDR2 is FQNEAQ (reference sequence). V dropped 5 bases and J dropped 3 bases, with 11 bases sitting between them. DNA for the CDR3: TGTGCCAGCAGCCGGACTACCAGCTACGAGCAGTACGTC. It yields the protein CASSRTTSYEQYV.

Here the CDR3 reads CASSWTSGGAYEQYF. The CDR3 bases are TGTGCCAGCAGCTGGACTAGCGGGGGGGCCTACGAGCAGTACTTC. The chain joins TRBV7-9 to TRBJ2-7; the match to TRBD2 covers 15 bases. Germline values: CDR1 SEHNR, CDR2 FQNEAQ (reference sequence). The V segment lost 4 bases and the J segment 2 bases; nucleotides outside the gene matches: 0. The CDR3 spans 15 residues.

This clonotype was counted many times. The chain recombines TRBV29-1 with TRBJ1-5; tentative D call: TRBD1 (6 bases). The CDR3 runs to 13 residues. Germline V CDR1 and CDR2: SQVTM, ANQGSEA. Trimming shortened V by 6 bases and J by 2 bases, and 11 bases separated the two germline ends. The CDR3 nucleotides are TGCAGCGTACAGGGCGGCGGCAATCAGCCCCAGCATTTT. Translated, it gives CSVQGGGNQPQHF.

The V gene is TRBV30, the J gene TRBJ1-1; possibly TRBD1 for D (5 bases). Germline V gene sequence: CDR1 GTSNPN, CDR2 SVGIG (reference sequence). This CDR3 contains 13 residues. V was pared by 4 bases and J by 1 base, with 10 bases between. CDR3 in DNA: TGTGCCTGGACCGGGACGGAGAACACTGAAGCTTTCTTT. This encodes CAWTGTENTEAFF.

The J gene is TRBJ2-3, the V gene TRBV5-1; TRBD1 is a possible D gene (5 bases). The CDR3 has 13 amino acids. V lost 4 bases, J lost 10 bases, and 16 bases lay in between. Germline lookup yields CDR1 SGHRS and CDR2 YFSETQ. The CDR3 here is CASSETVPGSQYF. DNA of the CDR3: TGCGCCAGCAGCGAGACAGTCCCCGGTTCGCAGTATTTT.

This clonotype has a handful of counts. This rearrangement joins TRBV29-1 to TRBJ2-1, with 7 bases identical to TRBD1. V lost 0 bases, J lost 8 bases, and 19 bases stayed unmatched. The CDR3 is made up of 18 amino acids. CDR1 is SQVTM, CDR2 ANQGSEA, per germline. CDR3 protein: CSVEDPLTGITRYYEQFF. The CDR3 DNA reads TGCAGCGTTGAAGATCCCCTGACAGGGATTACGAGATATTATGAGCAGTTCTTC.

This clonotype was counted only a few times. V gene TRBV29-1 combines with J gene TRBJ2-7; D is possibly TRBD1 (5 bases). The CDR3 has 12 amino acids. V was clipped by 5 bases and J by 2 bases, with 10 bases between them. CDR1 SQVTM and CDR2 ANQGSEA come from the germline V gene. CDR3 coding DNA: TGCAGCGTTTTTTCCAGGGCCTACGAGCAGTACTTC. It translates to CSVFSRAYEQYF.

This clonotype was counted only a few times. The CDR3 loop reads CASSLGRFGTGKTQYF. The CDR3 DNA reads as TGCGCCAGCAGCTTGGGGAGATTCGGGACAGGGAAGACCCAGTACTTC. The chain joins TRBV5-1 to TRBJ2-5, with TRBD1 identical over 9 bases. Trimming cost V 0 bases and J 6 bases; bases outside gene matches: 9. Per the germline V gene, CDR1 is SGHRS and CDR2 is YFSETQ. The CDR3 contains 16 residues.

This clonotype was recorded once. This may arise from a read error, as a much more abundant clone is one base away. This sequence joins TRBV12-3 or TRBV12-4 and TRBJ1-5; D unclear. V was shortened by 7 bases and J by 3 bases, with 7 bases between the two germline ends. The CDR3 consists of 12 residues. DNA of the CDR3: TGTGCCAGCAACCGCTCCAATCAGCCCCAGCATTTT. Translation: CASNRSNQPQHF.